This T cell receptor beta chain was identified during a study of blood T cell repertoires in COVID-19. Study-wide context: T cells, B-cell-depleted T cells, or PBMCs supplied cDNA or gDNA.

Germline-derived CDR1 and CDR2 are MNHEY and SMNVEV (reference sequence). CDR3 size: 15 residues. Unmatched junction bases numbered 6, after V lost 4 bases and J lost 3 bases. Original processing notes: Amplifying reference gene primers gave estimates of nucleated cell counts. Using immunoSEQ multiplex PCR, the repertoire was profiled, and TCRdb retains in-frame clones only, with some absent. V, J and clone size derive from that table, while D and trimming were established from the DNA sequence. The table has 200,000 to 250,000 clones, 75% to 90% seen once. The clonotype comes from a human donor in a cohort sampled during active COVID-19. The V gene is TRBV27, the J gene TRBJ2-3, with 8 bases matching TRBD2. The sequencing sample was made of peripheral blood. The CDR3 sequence: CASSSRSGSTDTQYF. The CDR3 DNA follows: TGTGCCAGCAGTTCCCGGAGCGGGAGTACAGATACGCAGTATTTT.